These 2 T cell receptor beta chains originate from one sample sequenced in a study of T cell clonotyping in hematopoietic cell transplantation. Sequencing used immunoSEQ multiplex PCR; TCRdb keeps in-frame clones, though not all of them. The sample lists tens of thousands of clones; about 74% were seen once. The sample's time point: recipient sample about 28 days before transplant, after cytoreduction. Sequencing used peripheral blood mononuclear cells, obtained before stem cell transplant. These receptors came from a woman aged 30 to 39 with chronic myeloid leukemia. Some clones in this sample may be carry-over from other donors' samples.

This chain joins TRBV11-3 and TRBJ1-5; the D is unclear. V lost 8 bases and J 8 bases, leaving 7 bases between the germline ends. The germline CDR1 and CDR2 sequences are SGHNT and YENEEA. This CDR3 is built from 10 residues. The CDR3 loop is CASRQEPQHF. The CDR3 nucleotides read TGTGCCAGCCGCCAGGAGCCCCAGCATTTT.

The chain couples TRBV30 to TRBJ1-4; tentatively, D is TRBD1 (5 bases). The CDR3 runs to 14 residues. Germline loops: CDR1 GTSNPN, CDR2 SVGIG (reference sequence). V shed 4 bases and J shed 8 bases, with 17 bases lying between them. The CDR3 spells CAWTSGLVGEKLFF. CDR3 DNA sequence: TGTGCCTGGACTTCAGGGTTAGTGGGAGAAAAACTGTTTTTT. The full variable domain, its missing parts supplied by reference TRBV30 and TRBJ1-4, is SQTIHQWPATLVQPVGSPLSLECTVEGTSNPNLYWYRQAAGRGLQLLFYSVGIGQISSEVPQNLSASRPQDRQFILSSKKLLLSDSGFYLCAWTSGLVGEKLFFGSGTQLSVL.